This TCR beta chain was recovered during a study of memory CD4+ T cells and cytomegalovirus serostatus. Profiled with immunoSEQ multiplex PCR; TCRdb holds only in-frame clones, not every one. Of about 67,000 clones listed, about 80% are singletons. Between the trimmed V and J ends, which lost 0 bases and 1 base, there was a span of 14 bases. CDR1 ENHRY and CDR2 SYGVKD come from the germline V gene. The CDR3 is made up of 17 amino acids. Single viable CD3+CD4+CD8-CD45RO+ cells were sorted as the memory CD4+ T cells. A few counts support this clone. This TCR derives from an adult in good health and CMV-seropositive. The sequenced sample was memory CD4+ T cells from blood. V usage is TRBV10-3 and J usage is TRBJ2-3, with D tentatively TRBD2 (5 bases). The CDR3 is CAISESERHPRTDTQYF. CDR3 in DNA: TGTGCCATCAGTGAGTCGGAGCGGCACCCGCGCACAGATACGCAGTATTTT.